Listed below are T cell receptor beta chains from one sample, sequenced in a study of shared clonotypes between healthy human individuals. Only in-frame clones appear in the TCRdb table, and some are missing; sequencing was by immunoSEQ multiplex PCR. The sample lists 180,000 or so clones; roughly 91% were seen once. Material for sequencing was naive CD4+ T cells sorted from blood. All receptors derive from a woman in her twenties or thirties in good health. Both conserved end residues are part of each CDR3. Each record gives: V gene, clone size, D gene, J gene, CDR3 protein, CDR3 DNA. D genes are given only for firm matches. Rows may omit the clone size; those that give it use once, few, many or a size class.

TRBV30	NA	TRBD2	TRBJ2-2	CAWSVDSGILNTGELFF	TGTGCCTGGAGTGTGGATAGCGGGATCCTCAACACCGGGGAGCTGTTTTTT
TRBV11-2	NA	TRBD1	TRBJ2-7	CASSRGQGTLNEQYF	TGTGCCAGCAGCCGCGGACAGGGAACTTTGAACGAGCAGTACTTC
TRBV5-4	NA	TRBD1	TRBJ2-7	CASSLGQGISYEQYF	TGTGCCAGCAGCTTGGGACAGGGGATCTCCTACGAGCAGTACTTC
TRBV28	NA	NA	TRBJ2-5	CASSTSPGIETQYF	TGTGCCAGCAGTACCTCCCCGGGAATCGAGACCCAGTACTTC
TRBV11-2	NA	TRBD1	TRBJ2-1	CASSSLRDRGLNEQFF	TGTGCCAGCAGCTCGCTCCGGGACAGGGGGCTCAATGAGCAGTTCTTC
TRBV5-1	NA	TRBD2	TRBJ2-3	CASSGTGTSGSIPDTQYF	TGCGCCAGCAGCGGAACCGGGACTAGCGGGAGTATCCCAGATACGCAGTATTTT
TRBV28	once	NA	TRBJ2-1	CASRNPPLAEQFF	TGTGCCAGCAGAAATCCCCCCCTAGCGGAGCAGTTCTTC
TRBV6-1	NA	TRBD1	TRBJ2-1	CAIDRGPYNEQFF	TGTGCCATTGACAGGGGGCCCTACAATGAGCAGTTCTTC
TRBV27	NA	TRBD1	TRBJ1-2	CASSLGRGLGYTF	TGTGCCAGCAGTTTGGGCAGGGGGCTTGGCTACACCTTC
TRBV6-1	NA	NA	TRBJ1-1	CASRTGLDTEAFF	TGTGCCAGCAGAACCGGACTGGACACTGAAGCTTTCTTT
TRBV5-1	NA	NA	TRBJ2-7	CASSLSSPGDEQYF	TGCGCCAGCAGCTTGTCGTCCCCGGGCGACGAGCAGTACTTC
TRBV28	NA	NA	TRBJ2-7	CASSLHPASYEQYF	TGTGCCAGCAGTTTACACCCCGCTAGCTACGAGCAGTACTTC
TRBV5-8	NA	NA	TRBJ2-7	CASSKYRDPASEQYF	TGTGCCAGCAGCAAATACCGGGACCCAGCGAGCGAGCAGTACTTC
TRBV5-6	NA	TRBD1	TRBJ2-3	CASWTGITDTQYF	TGTGCCAGTTGGACAGGGATCACAGATACGCAGTATTTT
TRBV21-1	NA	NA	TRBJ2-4	CASSKAGGRAKNIQYF	TGTGCCAGCAGCAAAGCAGGCGGGAGAGCCAAAAACATTCAGTACTTC
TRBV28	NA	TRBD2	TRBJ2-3	CASRPSGGSTDTQYF	TGTGCCAGCAGGCCTAGCGGAGGCAGCACAGATACGCAGTATTTT
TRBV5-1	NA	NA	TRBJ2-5	CASRNREQETQYF	TGCGCCAGCAGAAACAGGGAACAAGAGACCCAGTACTTC
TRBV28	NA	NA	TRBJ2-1	CASSSLRGEQFF	TGTGCCAGCAGCAGCCTACGGGGTGAGCAGTTCTTC
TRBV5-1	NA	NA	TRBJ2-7	CASSLGASTYEQYF	TGCGCCAGCAGCTTAGGTGCCTCCACCTACGAGCAGTACTTC
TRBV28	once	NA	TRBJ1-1	CASSNGGLAIEAFF	TGTGCCAGCAGTAATGGGGGCCTCGCCATTGAAGCTTTCTTT
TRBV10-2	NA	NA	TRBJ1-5	CASRGFGGQPQHF	TGCGCCAGCAGGGGATTTGGGGGTCAGCCCCAGCATTTT
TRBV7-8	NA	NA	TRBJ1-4	CASSLGQNEKLFF	TGTGCCAGCAGCTTAGGTCAGAATGAAAAACTGTTTTTT
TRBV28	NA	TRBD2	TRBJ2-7	CASSSGTSGSFGEQYF	TGTGCCAGCAGCTCCGGGACTAGCGGGAGCTTCGGGGAGCAGTACTTC
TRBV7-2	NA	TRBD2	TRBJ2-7	CASSPGTSVSYEQYF	TGTGCCAGCAGCCCCGGGACTAGCGTCTCCTACGAGCAGTACTTC
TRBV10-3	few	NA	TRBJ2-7	CAISGDSNYEQYF	TGTGCCATCAGTGGCGACAGCAACTACGAGCAGTACTTC
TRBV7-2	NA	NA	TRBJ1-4	CASSLSPEIVHEKLFF	TGTGCCAGCAGCTTAAGCCCCGAAATTGTCCATGAAAAACTGTTTTTT
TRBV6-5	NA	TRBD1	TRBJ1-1	CASSYSGQTNTEAFF	TGTGCCAGCAGTTACTCGGGACAGACGAACACTGAAGCTTTCTTT
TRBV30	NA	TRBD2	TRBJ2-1	CAWSLRTSGRRDEQFF	TGTGCCTGGAGTCTGCGGACTAGCGGGAGACGGGATGAGCAGTTCTTC
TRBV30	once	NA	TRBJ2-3	CAWKEGNVATDTQYF	TGTGCCTGGAAAGAAGGGAATGTCGCCACAGATACGCAGTATTTT
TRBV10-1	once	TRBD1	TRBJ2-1	CASSEGQGWNEQFF	TGCGCCAGCAGTGAAGGACAGGGGTGGAATGAGCAGTTCTTC
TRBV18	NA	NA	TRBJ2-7	CASSPPSSYEQYF	TGTGCCAGCTCACCACCGAGTTCTTACGAGCAGTACTTC
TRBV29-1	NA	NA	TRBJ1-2	CSILGEGRKPYGYTF	TGCAGCATTTTAGGTGAGGGCCGGAAACCCTATGGCTACACCTTC
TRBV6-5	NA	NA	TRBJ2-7	CASSYSITGHYEQYF	TGTGCCAGCAGTTACTCGATTACAGGGCACTACGAGCAGTACTTC
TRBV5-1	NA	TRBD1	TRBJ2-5	CASSLGQGEETQYF	TGCGCCAGCAGCTTGGGACAGGGGGAAGAGACCCAGTACTTC
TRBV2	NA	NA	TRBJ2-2	CASSGDAPGVSRELFF	TGTGCCAGCAGTGGAGACGCTCCTGGGGTTTCCCGGGAGCTGTTTTTT
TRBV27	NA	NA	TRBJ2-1	CASSLEDSSYNEQFF	TGTGCCAGCAGTTTAGAGGACAGCTCCTACAATGAGCAGTTCTTC
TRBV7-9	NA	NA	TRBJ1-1	CASSSQGPTEAFF	TGTGCCAGCAGCTCACAGGGTCCCACTGAAGCTTTCTTT
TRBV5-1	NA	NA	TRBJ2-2	CASSLGGLNTGELFF	TGCGCCAGCAGCTTGGGCGGACTGAACACCGGGGAGCTGTTTTTT
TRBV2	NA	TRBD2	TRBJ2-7	CASSAIGLADPYEQYF	TGTGCCAGCAGTGCAATCGGACTAGCGGACCCCTACGAGCAGTACTTC
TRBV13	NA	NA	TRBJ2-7	CASSSTGYEQYF	TGTGCCAGCAGCTCCACTGGGTACGAGCAGTACTTC
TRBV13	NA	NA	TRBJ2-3	CASSQADTQYF	TGTGCCAGCAGCCAAGCAGATACGCAGTATTTT
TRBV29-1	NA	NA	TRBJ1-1	CSVSEGGTTEAFF	TGCAGCGTTTCAGAGGGAGGGACCACTGAAGCTTTCTTT
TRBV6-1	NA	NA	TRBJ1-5	CASSEVWTHNQPQHF	TGTGCCAGCAGTGAGGTATGGACTCACAATCAGCCCCAGCATTTT
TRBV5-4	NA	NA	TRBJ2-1	CASSQGRENEQFF	TGTGCCAGCAGCCAAGGACGTGAAAATGAGCAGTTCTTC
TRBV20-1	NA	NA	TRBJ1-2	CSEARDYGYTF	TGCAGTGAGGCCAGAGACTATGGCTACACCTTC
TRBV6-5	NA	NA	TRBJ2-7	CASSYSRGAYEQYF	TGTGCCAGCAGTTACTCTCGGGGGGCGTACGAGCAGTACTTC
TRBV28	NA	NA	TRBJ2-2	CASGGQSGWTGELFF	TGTGCCAGCGGTGGACAGTCTGGGTGGACCGGGGAGCTGTTTTTT
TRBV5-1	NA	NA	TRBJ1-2	CASSPETANYGYTF	TGCGCCAGCAGCCCCGAGACAGCGAACTATGGCTACACCTTC
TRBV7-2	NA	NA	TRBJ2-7	CASSPFNRAYEQYF	TGTGCCAGCAGTCCCTTTAACAGGGCCTACGAGCAGTACTTC
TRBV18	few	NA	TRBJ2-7	CASSPDTTREQYF	TGTGCCAGCTCACCAGACACGACAAGGGAGCAGTACTTC
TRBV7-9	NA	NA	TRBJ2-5	CASSERRDWLETQYF	TGTGCCAGCAGCGAACGCCGGGACTGGCTCGAGACCCAGTACTTC
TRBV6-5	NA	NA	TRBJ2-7	CASSALQRSSYEQYF	TGTGCCAGCAGTGCGCTACAGCGGAGCTCCTACGAGCAGTACTTC
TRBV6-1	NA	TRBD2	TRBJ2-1	CASSEARTSGNYNEQFF	TGTGCCAGCAGTGAAGCGCGGACTAGCGGCAACTACAATGAGCAGTTCTTC
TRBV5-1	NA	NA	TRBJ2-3	CASSSPSVADTQYF	TGCGCCAGCAGCTCCCCCTCGGTGGCCGATACGCAGTATTTT
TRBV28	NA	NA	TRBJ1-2	CASSLSMDGYTF	TGTGCCAGCAGTTTATCCATGGACGGCTACACCTTC
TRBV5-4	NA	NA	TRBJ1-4	CASSPIPGEKLFF	TGTGCCAGCAGCCCGATCCCGGGTGAAAAACTGTTTTTT
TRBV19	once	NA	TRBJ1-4	CASYRGGSYAGKLFF	TGTGCCAGTTATAGAGGCGGGAGTTACGCCGGAAAACTGTTTTTT
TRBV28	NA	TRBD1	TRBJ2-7	CASSLFRDRAYTYEQYF	TGTGCCAGCAGTTTATTCCGCGACAGGGCTTACACCTACGAGCAGTACTTC
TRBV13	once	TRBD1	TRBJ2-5	CASSSGTADTQYF	TGTGCCAGCAGCTCCGGGACAGCTGATACCCAGTACTTC